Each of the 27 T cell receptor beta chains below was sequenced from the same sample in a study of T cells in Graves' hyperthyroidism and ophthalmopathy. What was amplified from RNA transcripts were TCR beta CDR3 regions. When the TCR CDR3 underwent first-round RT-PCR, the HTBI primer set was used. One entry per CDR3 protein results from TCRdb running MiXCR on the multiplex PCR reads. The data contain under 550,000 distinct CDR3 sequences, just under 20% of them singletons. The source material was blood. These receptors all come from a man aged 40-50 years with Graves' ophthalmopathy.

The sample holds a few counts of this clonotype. The CDR3 region is CASSLAQGPDFRQPQHF. As DNA, the CDR3 is TGTGCCAGCAGCTTAGCTCAGGGCCCTGACTTCCGTCAGCCCCAGCATTTT. V gene TRBV7-9 combines with J gene TRBJ1-5; the D gene is possibly TRBD1 (5 bases). The CDR3 loop spans 17 amino acids. V was shortened by 0 bases and J by 6 bases, with 18 bases between the two germline ends. Germline lookup yields CDR1 SEHNR and CDR2 FQNEAQ (reference sequence).

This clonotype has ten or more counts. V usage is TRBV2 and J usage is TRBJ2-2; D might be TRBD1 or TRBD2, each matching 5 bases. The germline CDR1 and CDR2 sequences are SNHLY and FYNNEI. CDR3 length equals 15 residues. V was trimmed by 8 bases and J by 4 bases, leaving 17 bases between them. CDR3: CASCRGWSSTGELFF. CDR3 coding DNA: TGTGCCAGCTGCCGGGGCTGGTCAAGCACCGGGGAGCTGTTTTTT.

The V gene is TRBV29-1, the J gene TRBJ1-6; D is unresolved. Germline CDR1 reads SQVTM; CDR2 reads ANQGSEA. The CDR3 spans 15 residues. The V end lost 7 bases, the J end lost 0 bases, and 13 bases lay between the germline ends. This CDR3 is CSATVGSSYNSPLHF. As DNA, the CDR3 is TGCAGCGCCACAGTGGGCAGCTCCTATAATTCACCCCTCCACTTT.

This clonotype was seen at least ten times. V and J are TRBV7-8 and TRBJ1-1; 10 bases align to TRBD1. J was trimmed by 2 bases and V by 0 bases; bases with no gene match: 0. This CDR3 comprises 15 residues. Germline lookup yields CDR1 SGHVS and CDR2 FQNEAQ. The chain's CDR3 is CASSLATGGNTEAFF. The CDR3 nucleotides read TGTGCCAGCAGCTTAGCGACAGGGGGCAACACTGAAGCTTTCTTT.

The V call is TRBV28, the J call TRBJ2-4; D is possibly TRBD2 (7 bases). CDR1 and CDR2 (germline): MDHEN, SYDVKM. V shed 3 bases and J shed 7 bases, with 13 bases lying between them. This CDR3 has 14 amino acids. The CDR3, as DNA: TGTGCCAGCAGTTTGTCCGGGGGGCGGAACATTCAGTACTTC. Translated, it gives CASSLSGGRNIQYF.

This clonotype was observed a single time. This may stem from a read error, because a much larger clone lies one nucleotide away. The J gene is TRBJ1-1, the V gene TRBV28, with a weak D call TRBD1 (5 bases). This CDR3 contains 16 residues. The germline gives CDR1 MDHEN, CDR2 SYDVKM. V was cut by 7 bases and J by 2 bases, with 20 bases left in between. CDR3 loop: CASTPVGRALNTEAFF. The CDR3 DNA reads TGTGCCAGCACCCCAGTGGGCAGGGCACTCAACACTGAAGCTTTCTTT.

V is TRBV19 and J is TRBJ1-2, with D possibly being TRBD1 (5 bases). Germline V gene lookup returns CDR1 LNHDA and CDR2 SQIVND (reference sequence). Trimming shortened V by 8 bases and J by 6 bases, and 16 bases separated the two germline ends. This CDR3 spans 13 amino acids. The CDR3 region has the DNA TGTGCCAGTGGGGACGGAGTGGGTGATGGCTACACCTTC. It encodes CASGDGVGDGYTF.

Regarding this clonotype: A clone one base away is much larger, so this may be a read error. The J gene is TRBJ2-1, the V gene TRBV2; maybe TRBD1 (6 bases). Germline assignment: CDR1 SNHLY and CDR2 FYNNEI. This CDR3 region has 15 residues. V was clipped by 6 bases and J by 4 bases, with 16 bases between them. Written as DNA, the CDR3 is TGTGCCAGCAGCGCAGAAGGGGGTCTGTACAATGAGCAGTTCTTC. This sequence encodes CASSAEGGLYNEQFF.

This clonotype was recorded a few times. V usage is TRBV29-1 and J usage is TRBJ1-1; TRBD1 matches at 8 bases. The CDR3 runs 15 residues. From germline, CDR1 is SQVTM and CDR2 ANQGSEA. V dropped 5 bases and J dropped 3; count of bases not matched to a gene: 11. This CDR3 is CSVKFGEQGDTEAFF. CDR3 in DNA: TGCAGCGTTAAGTTTGGGGAACAGGGGGACACTGAAGCTTTCTTT.

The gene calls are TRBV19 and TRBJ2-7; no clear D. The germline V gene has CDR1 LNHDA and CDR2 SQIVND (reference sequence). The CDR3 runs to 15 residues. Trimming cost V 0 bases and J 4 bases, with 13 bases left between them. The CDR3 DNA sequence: TGTGCCAGTAGTATAGACGGTACAGCATCGTACGAGCAGTACTTC. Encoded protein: CASSIDGTASYEQYF.

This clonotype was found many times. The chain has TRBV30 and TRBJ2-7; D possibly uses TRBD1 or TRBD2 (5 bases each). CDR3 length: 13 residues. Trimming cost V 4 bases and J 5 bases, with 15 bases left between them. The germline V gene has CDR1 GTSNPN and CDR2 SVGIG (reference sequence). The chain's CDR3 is CAWTRDRADEQYF. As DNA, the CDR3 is TGTGCCTGGACAAGGGACCGCGCAGACGAGCAGTACTTC. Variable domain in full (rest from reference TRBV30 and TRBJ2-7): SQTIHQWPATLVQPVGSPLSLECTVEGTSNPNLYWYRQAAGRGLQLLFYSVGIGQISSEVPQNLSASRPQDRQFILSSKKLLLSDSGFYLCAWTRDRADEQYFGPGTRLTVT.

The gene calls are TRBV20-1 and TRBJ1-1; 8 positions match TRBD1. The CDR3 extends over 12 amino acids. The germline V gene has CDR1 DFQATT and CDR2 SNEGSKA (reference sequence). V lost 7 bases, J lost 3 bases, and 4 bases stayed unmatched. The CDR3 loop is CSVHRGDTEAFF. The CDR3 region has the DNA TGCAGTGTCCACAGGGGGGACACTGAAGCTTTCTTT.

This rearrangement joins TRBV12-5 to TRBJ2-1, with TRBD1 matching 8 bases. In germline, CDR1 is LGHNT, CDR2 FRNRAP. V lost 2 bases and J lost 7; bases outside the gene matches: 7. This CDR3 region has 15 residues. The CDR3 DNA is TGTGCTAGTGGTTTGAACAGGGGGACGCGGAATGAGCAGTTCTTC. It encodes CASGLNRGTRNEQFF.

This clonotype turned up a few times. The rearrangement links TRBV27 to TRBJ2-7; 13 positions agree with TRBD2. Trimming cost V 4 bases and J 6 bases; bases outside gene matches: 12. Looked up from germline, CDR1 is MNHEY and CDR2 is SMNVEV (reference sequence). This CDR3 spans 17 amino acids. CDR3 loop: CASSSYTGTSGTLEQYF. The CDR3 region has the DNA TGTGCCAGCAGTTCCTATACAGGGACTAGCGGGACTCTCGAGCAGTACTTC.

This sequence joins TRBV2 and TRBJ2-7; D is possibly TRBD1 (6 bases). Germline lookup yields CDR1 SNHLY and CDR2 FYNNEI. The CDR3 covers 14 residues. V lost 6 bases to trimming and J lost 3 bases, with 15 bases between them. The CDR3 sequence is CASRGQGFVYEQYF. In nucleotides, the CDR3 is TGTGCCAGCAGGGGCCAGGGGTTTGTCTACGAGCAGTACTTC.

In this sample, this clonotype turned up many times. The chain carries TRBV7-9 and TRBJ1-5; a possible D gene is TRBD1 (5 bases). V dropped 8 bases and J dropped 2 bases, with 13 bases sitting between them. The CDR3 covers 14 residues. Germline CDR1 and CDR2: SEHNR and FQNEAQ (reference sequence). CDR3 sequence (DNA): TGTGCCAGCTCAATTCAGGGAGGCAATCAGCCCCAGCATTTT. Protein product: CASSIQGGNQPQHF.

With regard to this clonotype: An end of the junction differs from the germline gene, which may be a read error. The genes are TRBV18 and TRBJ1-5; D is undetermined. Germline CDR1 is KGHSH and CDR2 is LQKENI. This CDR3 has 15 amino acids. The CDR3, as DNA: TGTGCCAGCTCACCGGAACCGGCCGGCAATCAGCCCCAACATTTT. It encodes CASSPEPAGNQPQHF.

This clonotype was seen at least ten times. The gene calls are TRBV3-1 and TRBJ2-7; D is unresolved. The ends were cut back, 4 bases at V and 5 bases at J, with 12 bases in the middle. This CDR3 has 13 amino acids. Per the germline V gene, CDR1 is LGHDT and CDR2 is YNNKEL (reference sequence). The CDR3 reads CASSPLELDEQYF. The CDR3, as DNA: TGTGCCAGCAGCCCACTCGAGTTAGACGAGCAGTACTTC.

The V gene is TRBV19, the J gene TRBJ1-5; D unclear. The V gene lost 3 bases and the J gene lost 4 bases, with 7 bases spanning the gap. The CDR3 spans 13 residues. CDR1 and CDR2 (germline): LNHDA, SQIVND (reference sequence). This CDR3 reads CASSISINQPQHF. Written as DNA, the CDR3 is TGTGCCAGTAGTATCTCGATTAATCAGCCCCAGCATTTT.

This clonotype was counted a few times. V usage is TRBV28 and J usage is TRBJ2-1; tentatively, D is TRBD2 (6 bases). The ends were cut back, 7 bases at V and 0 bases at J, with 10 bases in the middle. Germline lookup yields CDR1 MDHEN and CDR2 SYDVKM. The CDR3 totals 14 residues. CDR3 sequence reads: CASNFGGSYNEQFF. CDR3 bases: TGTGCCAGCAATTTCGGGGGCTCCTACAATGAGCAGTTCTTC.

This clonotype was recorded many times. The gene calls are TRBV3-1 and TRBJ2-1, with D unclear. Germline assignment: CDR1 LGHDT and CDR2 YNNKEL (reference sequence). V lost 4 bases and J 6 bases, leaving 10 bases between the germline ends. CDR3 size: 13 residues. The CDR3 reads CASSPRTLNEQFF. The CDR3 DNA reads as TGTGCCAGCAGCCCGCGGACCCTCAATGAGCAGTTCTTC.

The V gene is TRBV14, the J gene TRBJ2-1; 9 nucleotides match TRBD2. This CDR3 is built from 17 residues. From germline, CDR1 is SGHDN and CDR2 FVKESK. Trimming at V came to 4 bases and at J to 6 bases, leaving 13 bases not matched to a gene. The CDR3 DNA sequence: TGTGCCAGCAGCCCCTTCTCCGGGACTAGCTTAGGCAATGAGCAGTTCTTC. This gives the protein CASSPFSGTSLGNEQFF. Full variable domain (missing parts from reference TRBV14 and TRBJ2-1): EAGVTQFPSHSVIEKGQTVTLRCDPISGHDNLYWYRRVMGKEIKFLLHFVKESKQDESGMPNNRFLAERTGGTYSTLKVQPAELEDSGVYFCASSPFSGTSLGNEQFFGPGTRLTVL.

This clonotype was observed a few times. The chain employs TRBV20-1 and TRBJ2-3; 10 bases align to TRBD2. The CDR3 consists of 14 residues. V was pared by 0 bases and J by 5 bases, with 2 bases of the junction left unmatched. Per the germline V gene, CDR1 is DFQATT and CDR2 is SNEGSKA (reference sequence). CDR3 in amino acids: CSARDLAGVDTQYF. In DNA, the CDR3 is TGCAGTGCTAGAGACCTAGCGGGAGTAGATACGCAGTATTTT.

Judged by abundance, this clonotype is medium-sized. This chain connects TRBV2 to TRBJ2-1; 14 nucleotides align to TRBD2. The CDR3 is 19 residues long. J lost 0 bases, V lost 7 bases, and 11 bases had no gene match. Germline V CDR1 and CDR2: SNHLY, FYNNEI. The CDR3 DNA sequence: TGTGCCAGCAACGGACTAGCGGGGGGCAAAAGCAGCTCCTACAATGAGCAGTTCTTC. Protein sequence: CASNGLAGGKSSSYNEQFF. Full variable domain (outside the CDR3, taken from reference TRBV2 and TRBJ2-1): EPEVTQTPSHQVTQMGQEVILRCVPISNHLYFYWYRQILGQKVEFLVSFYNNEISEKSEIFDDQFSVERPDGSNFTLKIRSTKLEDSAMYFCASNGLAGGKSSSYNEQFFGPGTRLTVL.

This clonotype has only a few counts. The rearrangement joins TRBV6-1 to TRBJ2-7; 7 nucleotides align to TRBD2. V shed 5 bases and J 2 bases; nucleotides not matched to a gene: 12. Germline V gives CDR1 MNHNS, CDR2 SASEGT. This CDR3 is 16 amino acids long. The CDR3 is CASSRPPGLVPYEQYF. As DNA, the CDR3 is TGTGCCAGCAGTCGTCCCCCCGGACTAGTACCCTACGAGCAGTACTTC.

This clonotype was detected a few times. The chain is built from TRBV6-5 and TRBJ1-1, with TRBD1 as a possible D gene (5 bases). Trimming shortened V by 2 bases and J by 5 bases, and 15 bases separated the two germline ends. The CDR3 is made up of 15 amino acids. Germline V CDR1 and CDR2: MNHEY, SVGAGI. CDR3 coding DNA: TGTGCCAGCAGTTACGACTACGGGGGTCAGACTGAAGCTTTCTTT. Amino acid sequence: CASSYDYGGQTEAFF.

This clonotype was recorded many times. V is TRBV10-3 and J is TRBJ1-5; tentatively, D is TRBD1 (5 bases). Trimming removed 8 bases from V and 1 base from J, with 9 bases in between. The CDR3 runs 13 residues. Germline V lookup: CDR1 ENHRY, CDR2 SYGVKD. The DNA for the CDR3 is TGTGCCATCGGGGCAGCGAGCAATCAGCCCCAGCATTTT. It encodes CAIGAASNQPQHF.